This TCR beta chain was sequenced during a study of cytomegalovirus exposure and HLA in healthy donors. Overall study findings and caveats: Some TCR beta chains (approximately 180 of them) were listed as cytomegalovirus-associated. CMV serostatus was the sole immune exposure information available. Highly shared variants forming one cluster were likely a sequencing artifact.

It was with 60 Vbeta and 13 Jbeta primers that the PCR ran. The data were produced by immunoSEQ multiplex PCR, yet TCRdb's version contains in-frame clones alone and is incomplete. Here the sample spans roughly 100,000 clones, over 75% being singletons. Turning to this clone: Its cognate antigen is unknown.

The specimen sequenced was PBMCs. The source of this sequence is a man aged 55-75 years in good health and CMV-seropositive.

This CDR3 is CASRTGIGEQFF. In DNA, the CDR3 is TGTGCCAGTCGAACAGGGATTGGTGAGCAGTTCTTC. The chain joins TRBV18 to TRBJ2-1, with D perhaps matching TRBD1 (6 bases). Germline CDR1 is KGHSH and CDR2 is LQKENI. The V end was cut by 9 bases, the J end by 9 bases, with 15 bases between. The CDR3 runs to 12 residues.